This entry concerns a single T cell receptor (beta chain). This record comes from a study of control samples from healthy donors and cancer patients. Assay: immunoSEQ multiplex PCR; the TCRdb copy retains only in-frame clones and omits some. The table includes roughly 100,000 clones, about 90% detected once. Sample: blood. This sequence was found in a woman in her late teens or twenties in good health.

CDR3 DNA: TGTGCCAGCAGCTTAGCGCTCGACGGACGGGGTAATCAGCCCCAGCATTTT. Its translation is CASSLALDGRGNQPQHF. The chain couples TRBV7-9 to TRBJ1-5, with D hard to call. Germline V lookup: CDR1 SEHNR, CDR2 FQNEAQ (reference sequence). This CDR3 is 17 amino acids long. V lost 0 bases, J lost 4 bases, and 16 bases lay in between.